Described below is a single TCR beta chain sequence and its context. Its antigen is unidentified. Trimming at V came to 3 bases and at J to 7 bases, leaving 8 bases not matched to a gene. Germline loops: CDR1 SGDLS, CDR2 YYNGEE. This CDR3 has 15 residues. The data were produced by immunoSEQ multiplex PCR, yet TCRdb's version contains in-frame clones alone and is incomplete. The sample gives about 350,000 clones, 85% to 90% of which show up once; about 4.6% is in the top ten. Specified treatment: about 20 received Ad26.COV2.S at low or high dose, single or two shots; roughly five received placebo; per-sample allocation not given. It was on day 63 after the first vaccine or placebo injection that samples were taken. Donor was an adult aged 18-55 years in Boston. This specimen belongs to a study of Ad26.COV2.S vaccination and SARS-CoV-2 variants. General study findings and limits: With respect to non-spike TCR breadth, vaccine and placebo recipients were similar. Among vaccine recipients, spike-specific TCR breadth exceeded that of placebo recipients. CD8+ and CD4+ T cells specific for spike reportedly responded with substantial breadth after vaccination.

V usage is TRBV9 and J usage is TRBJ1-5, with 9 bases fitting TRBD1. This clonotype was sampled from a person aged 18-60 years who received the Ad26.COV2.S COVID-19 vaccine or a placebo. Material: peripheral blood, obtained in a trial of Ad26.COV2.S vaccine versus placebo. CDR3 residues: CASSGTGGIGQPQHF. The CDR3 DNA follows: TGTGCCAGCAGCGGTACAGGGGGCATTGGGCAGCCCCAGCATTTT.